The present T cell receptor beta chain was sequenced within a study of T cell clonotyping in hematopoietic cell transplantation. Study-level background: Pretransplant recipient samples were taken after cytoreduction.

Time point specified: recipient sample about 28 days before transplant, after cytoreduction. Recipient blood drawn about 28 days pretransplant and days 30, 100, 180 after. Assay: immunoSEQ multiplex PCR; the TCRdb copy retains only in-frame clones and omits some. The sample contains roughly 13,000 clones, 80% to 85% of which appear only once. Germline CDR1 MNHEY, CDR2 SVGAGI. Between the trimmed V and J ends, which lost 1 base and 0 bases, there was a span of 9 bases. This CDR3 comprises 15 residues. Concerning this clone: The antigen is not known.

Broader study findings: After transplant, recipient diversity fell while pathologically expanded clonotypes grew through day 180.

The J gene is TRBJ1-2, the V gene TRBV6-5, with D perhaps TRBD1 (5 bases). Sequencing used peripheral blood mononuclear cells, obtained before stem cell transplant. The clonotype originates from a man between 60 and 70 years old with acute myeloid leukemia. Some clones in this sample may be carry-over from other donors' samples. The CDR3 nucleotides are TGTGCCAGCAGTTACTGGGACGGAGCTAACTATGGCTACACCTTC. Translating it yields CASSYWDGANYGYTF.